The next 13 T cell receptor beta chains were all read from a single sample in a study of PD-1 blockade in classical Hodgkin lymphoma. As to time point: cycle 4 day 1 (C4D1), after 6 weeks of nivolumab. Every patient had relapsed following autologous stem cell transplantation, and cohorts differed in brentuximab vedotin exposure. Profiling relied on immunoSEQ multiplex PCR, and the TCRdb table lists in-frame clones only, not all of them. Of roughly 50,000 clones listed, around 90% are singletons. This specimen consisted of peripheral blood mononuclear cells (PBMCs), obtained before the fourth cycle of nivolumab. These receptors were collected from a human donor with classical Hodgkin lymphoma.

The chain recombines TRBV7-9 with TRBJ1-2; D gene uncertain. The ends were cut back, 3 bases at V and 0 bases at J, with 14 bases in the middle. The CDR3 totals 16 residues. The V gene's germline CDR1 is SEHNR and CDR2 FQNEAQ (reference sequence). The CDR3 DNA follows: TGTGCCAGCAGCTTCTTCCAGAGGGCTACTAACTATGGCTACACCTTC. Encoded protein: CASSFFQRATNYGYTF. Complete variable domain (other parts from reference TRBV7-9 and TRBJ1-2): DTGVSQNPRHKITKRGQNVTFRCDPISEHNRLYWYRQTLGQGPEFLTYFQNEAQLEKSRLLSDRFSAERPKGSFSTLEIQRTEQGDSAMYLCASSFFQRATNYGYTFGSGTRLTVV.

The V call is TRBV27, the J call TRBJ2-7; D unclear. The germline V gene has CDR1 MNHEY and CDR2 SMNVEV (reference sequence). Trimming took off 2 bases at V and 2 bases at J, with 13 bases between the two ends. The CDR3 length is 15 residues. CDR3 bases: TGTGCCAGCAGTTTAGTTTTCGGGTCTCCCTACGAGCAGTACTTC. It specifies CASSLVFGSPYEQYF.

The chain uses TRBV11-2 and TRBJ1-5; D remains ambiguous. CDR1 and CDR2 (germline): SGHAT, FQNNGV. V shed 4 bases and J shed 7 bases, with 8 bases lying between them. The CDR3 is made up of 12 amino acids. CDR3 sequence reads: CASSSSGQPQHF. CDR3 sequence (DNA): TGTGCCAGCAGCTCATCGGGGCAGCCCCAGCATTTT.

The V call is TRBV9, the J call TRBJ2-5; 9 nucleotides line up with TRBD2. The V and J ends lost 0 bases and 0 bases, in that order; junction bases with no gene match: 9. Germline values: CDR1 SGDLS, CDR2 YYNGEE. The CDR3 length is 18 residues. For the CDR3, the DNA is TGTGCCAGCAGCGTAGGTGGCGGGAGGGCCCAATACCAAGAGACCCAGTACTTC. This gives the protein CASSVGGGRAQYQETQYF. The entire variable domain, with the rest obtained from reference TRBV9 and TRBJ2-5, is as follows: DSGVTQTPKHLITATGQRVTLRCSPRSGDLSVYWYQQSLDQGLQFLIQYYNGEERAKGNILERFSAQQFPDLHSELNLSSLELGDSALYFCASSVGGGRAQYQETQYFGPGTRLLVL.

The V and J genes are TRBV4-2 and TRBJ2-4; D is possibly TRBD1 (5 bases). The CDR3 extends over 14 amino acids. V shed 1 base and J shed 6 bases, with 10 bases lying between them. Per the germline V gene, CDR1 is LGHNA and CDR2 is YNFKEQ. CDR3 bases: TGTGCCAGCAGCCAAGCGGACACTGGAAACATTCAGTACTTC. Protein product: CASSQADTGNIQYF.

The rearrangement links TRBV7-8 to TRBJ2-2; no definite D call. The CDR3 runs 14 residues. Germline assignment: CDR1 SGHVS and CDR2 FQNEAQ. The germline V and J ends were trimmed by 3 bases and 1 base, with 6 bases remaining between them. This chain's CDR3 is CASSFDGNTGELFF. DNA for the CDR3: TGTGCCAGCAGCTTCGACGGGAACACCGGGGAGCTGTTTTTT.

This chain joins TRBV11-3 and TRBJ2-3, with D perhaps TRBD1 or TRBD2 (5 bases each). V dropped 7 bases and J dropped 2 bases, with 19 bases sitting between them. CDR3 size: 16 residues. Germline values: CDR1 SGHNT, CDR2 YENEEA. The CDR3 region is CASKGKRNVITDTQYF. The CDR3 region has the DNA TGTGCCAGCAAGGGGAAGCGGAACGTTATCACAGATACGCAGTATTTT. The complete variable domain, with remaining parts taken from reference TRBV11-3 and TRBJ2-3, reads EAGVVQSPRYKIIEKKQPVAFWCNPISGHNTLYWYLQNLGQGPELLIRYENEEAVDDSQLPKDRFSAERLKGVDSTLKIQPAELGDSAVYLCASKGKRNVITDTQYFGPGTRLTVL.

The J gene is TRBJ2-1, the V gene TRBV11-3; 8 positions match TRBD2. CDR1 and CDR2 (germline): SGHNT, YENEEA. The CDR3 has 15 amino acids. With 1 base clipped from V and 4 bases from J, the junction kept 3 bases outside the gene matches. The CDR3 DNA follows: TGTGCCAGCAGCTTAGTCGGGAGGGGATACAATGAGCAGTTCTTC. Encoded protein: CASSLVGRGYNEQFF.

The rearrangement links TRBV10-3 to TRBJ2-1, with D possibly TRBD2 on 7 matching bases. Trimming left V 4 bases short and J 4 bases short, with 17 bases between. The germline gives CDR1 ENHRY, CDR2 SYGVKD. The CDR3 extends over 16 amino acids. The CDR3 nucleotides read TGTGCCATCAGTGTGGGGGGCGGGAGTATGTACAATGAGCAGTTCTTC. Residues: CAISVGGGSMYNEQFF.

J is TRBJ2-1 and V is TRBV11-2; the match to TRBD1 covers 8 bases. With V trimmed by 1 base and J by 10 bases, 9 bases remained unmatched. The CDR3 totals 15 residues. From germline, CDR1 is SGHAT and CDR2 FQNNGV. DNA of the CDR3: TGTGCCAGCAGCTTAGTTTTCCAGGGGGCTATAGAGCAGTTCTTC. It encodes CASSLVFQGAIEQFF.

This clone showed up just once. J is TRBJ1-6 and V is TRBV7-9, with a tentative D call TRBD1 (5 bases). The V gene's germline CDR1 is SEHNR and CDR2 FQNEAQ (reference sequence). The CDR3 is made up of 14 amino acids. V gave up 3 bases and J gave up 11 bases, with 14 bases separating them. The CDR3 region has the DNA TGTGCCAGCAGCTTGACAGCCAGGGATCCACCCCTCCACTTT. Its protein is CASSLTARDPPLHF. Supplemented by reference TRBV7-9 and TRBJ1-6, the full variable domain reads DTGVSQNPRHKITKRGQNVTFRCDPISEHNRLYWYRQTLGQGPEFLTYFQNEAQLEKSRLLSDRFSAERPKGSFSTLEIQRTEQGDSAMYLCASSLTARDPPLHFGNGTRLTVT.

The chain is built from TRBV10-3 and TRBJ2-7; D is perhaps TRBD1 (5 bases). Per germline, CDR1 ENHRY and CDR2 SYGVKD. The CDR3 runs to 12 residues. Trimming took 3 bases from V and 4 from J, leaving 7 bases between them. The CDR3: CAISEKGYEQYF. Written as DNA, the CDR3 is TGTGCCATCAGTGAAAAGGGGTACGAGCAGTACTTC.

This rearrangement joins TRBV7-3 to TRBJ2-1; 9 nucleotides align to TRBD2. The CDR3 is 16 amino acids. V trimming: 4 bases; J trimming: 7 bases; junction bases outside the gene matches: 11. Germline V gene lookup returns CDR1 SGHTA and CDR2 FQGTGA. In nucleotides, the CDR3 is TGTGCCAGCAGCTCACCATTAGCGGGAGTGGTTAATGAGCAGTTCTTC. It translates to CASSSPLAGVVNEQFF.